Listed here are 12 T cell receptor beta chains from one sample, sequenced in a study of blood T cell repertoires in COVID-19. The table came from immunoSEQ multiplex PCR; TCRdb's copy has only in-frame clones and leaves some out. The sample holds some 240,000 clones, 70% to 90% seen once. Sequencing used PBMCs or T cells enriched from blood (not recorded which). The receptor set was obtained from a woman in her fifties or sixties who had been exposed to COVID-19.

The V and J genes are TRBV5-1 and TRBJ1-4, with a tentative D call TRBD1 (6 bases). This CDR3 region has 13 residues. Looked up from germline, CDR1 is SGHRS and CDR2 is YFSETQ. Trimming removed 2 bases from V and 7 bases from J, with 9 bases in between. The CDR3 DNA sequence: TGCGCCAGCAGCTTAGGGGGAAGTGAAAAACTGTTTTTT. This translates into CASSLGGSEKLFF.

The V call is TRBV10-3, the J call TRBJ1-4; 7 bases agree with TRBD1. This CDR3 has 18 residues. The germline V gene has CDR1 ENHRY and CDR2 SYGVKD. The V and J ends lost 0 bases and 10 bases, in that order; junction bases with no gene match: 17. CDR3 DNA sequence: TGTGCCATCAGTGAGTCCGTCGCCGGGACAGAGGGGAGGAGAAAACTGTTTTTT. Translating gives CAISESVAGTEGRRKLFF.

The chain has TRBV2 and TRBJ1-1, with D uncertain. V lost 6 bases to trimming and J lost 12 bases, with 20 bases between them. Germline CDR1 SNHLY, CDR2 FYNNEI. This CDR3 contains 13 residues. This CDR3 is CASSGDLPGGSFF. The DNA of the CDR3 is TGTGCCAGCAGCGGTGATCTCCCCGGAGGGTCTTTCTTT.

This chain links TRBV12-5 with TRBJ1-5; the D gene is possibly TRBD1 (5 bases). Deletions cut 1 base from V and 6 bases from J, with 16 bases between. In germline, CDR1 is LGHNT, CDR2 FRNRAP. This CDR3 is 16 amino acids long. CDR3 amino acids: CASGLGQSGYGQPQHF. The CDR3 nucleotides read TGTGCTAGTGGTTTGGGACAGTCGGGTTACGGTCAGCCCCAGCATTTT.

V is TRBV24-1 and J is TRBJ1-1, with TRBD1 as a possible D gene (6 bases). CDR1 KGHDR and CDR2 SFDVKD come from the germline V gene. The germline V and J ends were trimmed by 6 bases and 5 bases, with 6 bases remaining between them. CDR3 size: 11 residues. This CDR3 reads CATSQGTEAFF. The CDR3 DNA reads TGTGCCACCAGTCAGGGGACTGAAGCTTTCTTT.

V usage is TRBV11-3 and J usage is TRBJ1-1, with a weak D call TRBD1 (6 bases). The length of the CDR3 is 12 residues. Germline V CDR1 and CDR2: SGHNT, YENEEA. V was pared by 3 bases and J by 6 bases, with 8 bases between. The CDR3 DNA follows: TGTGCCAGCAGCTTTGGGGGCGCTGAAGCTTTCTTT. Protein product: CASSFGGAEAFF.

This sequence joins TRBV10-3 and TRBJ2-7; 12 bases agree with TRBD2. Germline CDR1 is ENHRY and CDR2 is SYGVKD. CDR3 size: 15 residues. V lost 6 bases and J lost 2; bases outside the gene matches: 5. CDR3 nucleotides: TGTGCCATCAGCGGCACTAGCGGGGGGCCCTACGAGCAGTACTTC. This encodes CAISGTSGGPYEQYF.

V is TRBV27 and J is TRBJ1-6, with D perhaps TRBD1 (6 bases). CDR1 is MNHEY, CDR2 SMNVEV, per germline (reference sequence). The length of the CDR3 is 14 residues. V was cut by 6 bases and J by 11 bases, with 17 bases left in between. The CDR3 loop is CASSLGDIGAPLHF. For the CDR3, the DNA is TGTGCCAGCAGCCTGGGGGACATTGGAGCACCCCTCCACTTT.

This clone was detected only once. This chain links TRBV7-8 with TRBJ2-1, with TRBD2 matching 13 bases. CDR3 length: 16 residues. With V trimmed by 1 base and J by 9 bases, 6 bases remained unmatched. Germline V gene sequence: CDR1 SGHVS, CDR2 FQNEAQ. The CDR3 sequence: CASSLGGLAGWSEQFF. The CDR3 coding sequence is TGTGCCAGCAGCTTAGGGGGACTAGCGGGGTGGAGTGAGCAGTTCTTC.

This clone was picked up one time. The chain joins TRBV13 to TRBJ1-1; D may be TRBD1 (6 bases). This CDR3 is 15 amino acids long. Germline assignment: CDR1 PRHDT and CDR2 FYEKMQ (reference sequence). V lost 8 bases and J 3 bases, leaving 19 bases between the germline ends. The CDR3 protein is CASCSFHRDHTEAFF. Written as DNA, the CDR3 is TGTGCCAGCTGCAGCTTCCACAGGGACCACACTGAAGCTTTCTTT.

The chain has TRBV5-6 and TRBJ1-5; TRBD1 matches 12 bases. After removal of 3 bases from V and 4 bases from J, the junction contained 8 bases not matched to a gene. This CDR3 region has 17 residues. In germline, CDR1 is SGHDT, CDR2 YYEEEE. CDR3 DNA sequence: TGTGCCAGCAGCTCGGGGACAGGGGGCGGTTGGAATCAGCCCCAGCATTTT. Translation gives CASSSGTGGGWNQPQHF. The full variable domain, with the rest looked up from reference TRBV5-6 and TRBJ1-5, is DAGVTQSPTHLIKTRGQQVTLRCSPKSGHDTVSWYQQALGQGPQFIFQYYEEEERQRGNFPDRFSGHQFPNYSSELNVNALLLGDSALYLCASSSGTGGGWNQPQHFGDGTRLSIL.

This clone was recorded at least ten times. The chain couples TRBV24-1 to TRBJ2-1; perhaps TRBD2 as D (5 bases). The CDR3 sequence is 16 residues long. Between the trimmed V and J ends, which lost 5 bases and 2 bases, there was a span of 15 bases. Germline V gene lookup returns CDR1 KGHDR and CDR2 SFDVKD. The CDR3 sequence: CATSANGLSPYNEQFF. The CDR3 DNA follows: TGTGCCACCAGTGCCAACGGACTTTCCCCCTACAATGAGCAGTTCTTC.